Below, 21 T cell receptor beta chains from the same sample are listed, as sequenced in a study of cytotoxic CD8 clonotypes in ibrutinib-treated CLL. Data came from immunoSEQ multiplex PCR; TCRdb stores just in-frame clones and leaves some out. The sample includes about 130,000 clones, approximately 85% of them seen just once. The sample in question was PBMCs, obtained after 24 months of ibrutinib treatment. The receptor set was obtained from a human donor with chronic lymphocytic leukemia.

The chain has TRBV5-1 and TRBJ1-1, with 8 bases that match TRBD1. Trimming removed 1 base from V and 1 base from J; junction bases left unmatched: 3. The CDR3 has 15 residues. Germline CDR1 is SGHRS and CDR2 is YFSETQ. The CDR3 loop is CASSLLGTGNTEAFF. The CDR3, as DNA: TGCGCCAGCAGCTTGCTCGGGACAGGGAACACTGAAGCTTTCTTT.

The V gene is TRBV7-7, the J gene TRBJ2-5; 7 nucleotides match TRBD2. Germline V gives CDR1 SSHAT, CDR2 FNYEAQ (reference sequence). The junction had 7 bases not matched to a gene; V was cut back by 5 bases and J by 7 bases. There are 13 residues in the CDR3. The CDR3 sequence: CASSPEGRATQYF. CDR3 nucleotides: TGTGCCAGCAGCCCCGAGGGGAGGGCGACCCAGTACTTC.

This chain links TRBV6-5 with TRBJ1-5; no clear D gene. V lost 0 bases to trimming and J lost 1 base, with 7 bases between them. CDR1 and CDR2 (germline): MNHEY, SVGAGI. The CDR3 consists of 15 residues. CDR3 in DNA: TGTGCCAGCAGTTACTCTTCGGGAAGCAATCAGCCCCAGCATTTT. Its protein product is CASSYSSGSNQPQHF.

This clone occurred once. This rearrangement joins TRBV5-1 to TRBJ1-1; TRBD1 is a possible D gene (6 bases). The CDR3 is made up of 14 amino acids. Deletions cut 6 bases from V and 4 bases from J, with 16 bases between. CDR1 is SGHRS, CDR2 YFSETQ, per germline. The CDR3 DNA reads as TGCGCCAGCACTGAAGGGGGTTTGAGCACTGAAGCTTTCTTT. This encodes CASTEGGLSTEAFF.

This chain uses TRBV4-1 with TRBJ2-7, with 10 bases fitting TRBD1. This CDR3 is 13 amino acids long. V trimming: 4 bases; J trimming: 3 bases; junction bases outside the gene matches: 0. Germline-derived CDR1 and CDR2 are MGHRA and YSYEKL. CDR3 protein: CASSRDRGYEQYF. The CDR3 bases are TGCGCCAGCAGCCGGGACAGGGGCTACGAGCAGTACTTC.

The sample holds one count of this clone. This rearrangement joins TRBV7-2 to TRBJ2-7; D is uncertain. This CDR3 comprises 16 residues. CDR1 and CDR2 (germline): SGHTA, FQGNSA. Trimming left V 1 base short and J 2 bases short, with 15 bases between. This CDR3 is CASSLGRARLAYEQYF. The CDR3 DNA sequence: TGTGCCAGCAGCTTAGGCCGTGCTAGATTGGCCTACGAGCAGTACTTC.

The V gene is TRBV28, the J gene TRBJ2-2; no reliable D call. V lost 7 bases to trimming and J lost 4 bases, with 10 bases between them. CDR1 and CDR2 (germline): MDHEN, SYDVKM. The length of the CDR3 is 13 residues. This chain's CDR3 is CASTGRPTGELFF. The CDR3 DNA follows: TGTGCCAGCACCGGACGACCCACCGGGGAGCTGTTTTTT.

The chain joins TRBV21-1 to TRBJ2-7; the table's D gene call, TRBD1, was not cross checked with the DNA. TRBV21-1 is deemed a pseudogene. The CDR3 spans 15 residues. The CDR3 region is CASSLGGVLFYEQYF. The CDR3 nucleotides are TGTGCCAGCAGCCTTGGGGGCGTCCTCTTCTACGAGCAGTACTTC.

This clone was recorded only once. The chain recombines TRBV7-2 with TRBJ1-4; 9 bases align to TRBD1. The germline V gene has CDR1 SGHTA and CDR2 FQGNSA. Trimming took 5 bases from V and 10 from J; bases not matched to a gene: 11. The length of the CDR3 is 15 residues. CDR3 coding DNA: TGTGCCAGCAGCCAACAACAGGGGGCGCTCGGAAAACTGTTTTTT. Translated: CASSQQQGALGKLFF. Based on the CDR3 plus reference TRBV7-2 and TRBJ1-4, the full variable domain is GAGVSQSPSNKVTEKGKDVELRCDPISGHTALYWYRQSLGQGLEFLIYFQGNSAPDKSGLPSDRFSAERTGGSVSTLTIQRTQQEDSAVYLCASSQQQGALGKLFFGSGTQLSVL.

This rearrangement joins TRBV4-3 to TRBJ2-7; tentatively, D is TRBD2 (7 bases). CDR3 size: 16 residues. Trimming stripped 0 bases from V and 3 bases from J, with 15 bases between. CDR1 LGHNA and CDR2 YSLEER come from the germline V gene. The CDR3 DNA sequence: TGCGCCAGCAGCCAAGAAAGGGGGGGTAATTTCTACGAGCAGTACTTC. Residues: CASSQERGGNFYEQYF.

The V and J genes are TRBV5-1 and TRBJ1-5; D is perhaps TRBD1 (5 bases). Germline values: CDR1 SGHRS, CDR2 YFSETQ. With 2 bases removed from V and 2 bases from J, the gap between germline ends came to 14 bases. The CDR3 runs 16 residues. The CDR3 here is CASSLSGLGGNQPQHF. Written as DNA, the CDR3 is TGCGCCAGCAGCTTATCGGGTTTAGGGGGCAATCAGCCCCAGCATTTT.

The chain couples TRBV21-1 to TRBJ1-5; the table's D call, TRBD1, has no DNA check behind it. TRBV21-1 is tagged as a pseudogene. This CDR3 comprises 17 residues. The CDR3 loop reads CASSKGSKDRGSWPQHF. CDR3 nucleotide sequence: TGTGCCAGCAGCAAAGGGAGTAAAGACAGGGGATCCTGGCCCCAGCATTTT.

At least ten counts were recorded for this clone. The V and J genes are TRBV7-2 and TRBJ1-5; D not certain. V was pared by 6 bases and J by 3 bases, with 9 bases between. Germline loops: CDR1 SGHTA, CDR2 FQGNSA. CDR3 size: 13 residues. CDR3 nucleotides: TGTGCCAGCAGAAGGGAGCCCAATCAGCCCCAGCATTTT. It is translated as CASRREPNQPQHF.

The chain uses TRBV28 and TRBJ1-2; D is undetermined. CDR3 length: 13 amino acids. The germline V gene encodes CDR1 MDHEN and CDR2 SYDVKM. The V gene lost 5 bases and the J gene lost 4 bases, with 11 bases spanning the gap. CDR3: CASSIMGTYGYTF. CDR3 in DNA: TGTGCCAGCAGTATAATGGGAACCTATGGCTACACCTTC.

Written as DNA, the CDR3 is TGCGCCAGCAGCCAAGATATCAATCAGCCCCAGCATTTT. Translated, it gives CASSQDINQPQHF. The V and J genes are TRBV4-3 and TRBJ1-5; D uncertain. V gave up 0 bases and J gave up 3 bases, with 3 bases separating them. This CDR3 contains 13 residues. From germline, CDR1 is LGHNA and CDR2 YSLEER.

Of note for this clone: Relative to the germline gene, one junction end is altered; a read error may explain this. The chain recombines TRBV5-3 with TRBJ2-1, with 14 bases identical to TRBD2. TRBV5-3 is an open reading frame, and its role is uncertain. CDR3 length: 19 residues. As DNA, the CDR3 is TGTGCCAGAAGCTCACCCGGGACTAGCGGGAGTAGGTCCTACAATGAGCAGCTCTTC. It codes for CARSSPGTSGSRSYNEQLF.

The V gene is TRBV25-1, the J gene TRBJ2-7; D gene ambiguous. Between the trimmed V and J ends, which lost 8 bases and 3 bases, there was a span of 20 bases. Germline loops: CDR1 MGHDK, CDR2 SYGVNS. This CDR3 spans 15 amino acids. This chain's CDR3 is CASFQKNLDFYEQYF. The CDR3, as DNA: TGTGCCAGCTTCCAGAAGAACCTAGACTTCTACGAGCAGTACTTC.

The chain uses TRBV6-4 and TRBJ2-3, with TRBD2 matching over 7 bases. The ends lost 8 bases at V and 2 bases at J; junction bases unmatched: 4. The CDR3 runs 13 residues. Germline V gives CDR1 MRHNA, CDR2 SNTAGT. The DNA for the CDR3 is TGTGCCAGCGGGAGGGGAACCACAGATACGCAGTATTTT. It encodes CASGRGTTDTQYF.

The V call is TRBV28, the J call TRBJ1-5; D gene unclear. The CDR3 runs to 15 residues. With 8 bases removed from V and 7 bases from J, the gap between germline ends came to 21 bases. CDR1 MDHEN and CDR2 SYDVKM come from the germline V gene. CDR3 in DNA: TGTGCCAGCGGCTCCCAACCCCGGGGTCAGCAGCCCCAGCATTTT. It translates to CASGSQPRGQQPQHF.

This chain links TRBV5-1 with TRBJ2-2; 11 bases agree with TRBD2. The CDR3 has 20 residues. V lost 1 base and J lost 0; bases outside the gene matches: 11. Per the germline V gene, CDR1 is SGHRS and CDR2 is YFSETQ. The CDR3 loop reads CASSLYMLAGGTANTGELFF. CDR3 nucleotide sequence: TGCGCCAGCAGCTTGTACATGCTAGCGGGGGGTACCGCGAACACCGGGGAGCTGTTTTTT.

The rearrangement uses TRBV5-1 and TRBJ1-3; possible D gene TRBD1, 5 bases. This CDR3 has 15 amino acids. Germline loops: CDR1 SGHRS, CDR2 YFSETQ. V was cut by 5 bases and J by 0 bases, with 12 bases left in between. CDR3 loop: CASRPTGSSGNTIYF. CDR3 DNA: TGCGCCAGCAGGCCTACAGGTAGCTCTGGAAACACCATATATTTT.